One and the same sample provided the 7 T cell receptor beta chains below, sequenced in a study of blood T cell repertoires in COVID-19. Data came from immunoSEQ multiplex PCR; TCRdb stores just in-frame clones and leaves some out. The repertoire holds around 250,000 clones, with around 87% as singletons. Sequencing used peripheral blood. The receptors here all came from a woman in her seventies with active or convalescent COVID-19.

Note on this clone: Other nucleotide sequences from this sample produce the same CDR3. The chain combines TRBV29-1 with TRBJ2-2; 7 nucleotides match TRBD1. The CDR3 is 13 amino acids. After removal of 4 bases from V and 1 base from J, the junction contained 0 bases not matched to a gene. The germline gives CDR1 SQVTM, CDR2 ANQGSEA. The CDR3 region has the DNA TGCAGCGTTGGACAGGGGAACACCGGGGAGCTGTTTTTT. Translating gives CSVGQGNTGELFF.

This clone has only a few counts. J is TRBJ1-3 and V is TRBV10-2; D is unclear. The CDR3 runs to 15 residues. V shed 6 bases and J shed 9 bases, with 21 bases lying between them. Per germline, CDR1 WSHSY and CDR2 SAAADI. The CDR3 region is CASSEASNLGGTIYF. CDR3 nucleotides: TGCGCCAGCAGCGAAGCTAGTAACCTTGGCGGCACCATATATTTT.

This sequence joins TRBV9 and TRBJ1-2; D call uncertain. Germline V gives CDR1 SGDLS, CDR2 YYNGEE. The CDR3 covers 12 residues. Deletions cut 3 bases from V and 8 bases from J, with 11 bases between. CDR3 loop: CASSAGLRGYTF. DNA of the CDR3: TGTGCCAGCAGCGCCGGTTTGAGGGGCTACACCTTC.

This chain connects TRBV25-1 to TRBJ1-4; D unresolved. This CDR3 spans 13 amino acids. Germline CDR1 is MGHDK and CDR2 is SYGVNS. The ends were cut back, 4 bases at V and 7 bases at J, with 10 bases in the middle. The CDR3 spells CASSVFSGEKLFF. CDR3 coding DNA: TGTGCCAGCAGTGTATTCTCGGGTGAAAAACTGTTTTTT.

The CDR3 sequence is CASSQGRGQPQHF. In DNA form, the CDR3 reads TGCGCCAGCAGCCAAGGTAGGGGTCAGCCCCAGCATTTT. The rearrangement links TRBV4-3 to TRBJ1-5; the D gene is possibly TRBD1 (5 bases). CDR1 is LGHNA and CDR2 is YSLEER in the germline V gene. The CDR3 is 13 residues long. Trimming left V 1 base short and J 6 bases short, with 7 bases between.

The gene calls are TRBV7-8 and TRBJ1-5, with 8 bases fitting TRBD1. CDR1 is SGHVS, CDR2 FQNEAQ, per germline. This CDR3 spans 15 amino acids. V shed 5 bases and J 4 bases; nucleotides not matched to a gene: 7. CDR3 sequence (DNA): TGTGCCAGCAGCGCCGGGACAGGCAGTAATCAGCCCCAGCATTTT. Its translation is CASSAGTGSNQPQHF.

CDR3 sequence: CASGASTPYGYTF. In nucleotides, the CDR3 is TGTGCCAGCGGGGCCTCCACTCCATATGGCTACACCTTC. The chain uses TRBV6-5 and TRBJ1-2; possibly TRBD1 for D (5 bases). This CDR3 is 13 amino acids long. The germline V gene has CDR1 MNHEY and CDR2 SVGAGI. Trimming removed 8 bases at V and 5 bases at J, with 15 bases between.